A selection of T cell receptor beta chains follows, all from one sample in a study of OX40 agonist ivuxolimab in advanced cancers. Here immunoSEQ multiplex PCR was the method, and the copy in TCRdb shows in-frame clones only, minus some. The sample holds fewer than 55,000 clones, approximately 79% seen once. This specimen consisted of CD4+ or CD8+ T cells sorted from blood, obtained in a trial of the OX40 agonist ivuxolimab. These receptors were taken from an adult with an advanced solid tumor such as melanoma, head and neck, liver or kidney cancer. Each CDR3 is given with its conserved first and last residue. The order of the fields is D gene, clone size, J gene, V gene, CDR3 length, CDR3 protein. D genes are given only for firm matches. Clone size is shown for a subset of rows, as once, few, many or a class of expanded clone.

NA | NA | TRBJ2-1 | TRBV27 | 15 | CASTRLTASYNEQFF
NA | NA | TRBJ2-5 | TRBV4-2 | 14 | CASSPQGVGETQYF
TRBD1 | NA | TRBJ1-5 | TRBV19 | 22 | CASSFRSWLWDREFMSNQPQHF
NA | NA | TRBJ2-2 | TRBV11-2 | 14 | CASSLLARTGELFF
NA | few | TRBJ2-5 | TRBV14 | 22 | CASSQVSYGQGISSGRQETQYF
TRBD1 | NA | TRBJ2-7 | TRBV6-1 | 13 | CASSRTGSDEQYF
NA | NA | TRBJ2-5 | TRBV7-2 | 16 | CASSLGGGRGGETQYF
NA | NA | TRBJ2-1 | TRBV28 | 14 | CASSPLHTYNEQFF
NA | NA | TRBJ1-5 | TRBV28 | 14 | CASRGTVTNQPQHF
NA | NA | TRBJ2-7 | TRBV7-9 | 15 | CASSSFRGMSYEQYF
NA | NA | TRBJ1-4 | TRBV23-1 | 21 | CASMSFGGCLVMGATNEKLFF
TRBD1 | NA | NA | TRBV11-3 | 12 | CASSRRQGEQYF
TRBD1 | once | TRBJ1-2 | TRBV10-3 | 14 | CAISESTGGEGYTF
NA | NA | TRBJ1-2 | TRBV5-8 | 12 | CASSLQYYGYTF
NA | once | TRBJ2-3 | TRBV7-2 | 15 | CASSSPTLGRSTQYF
TRBD1 | NA | TRBJ1-4 | TRBV7-2 | 14 | CASSSQGSNEKLFF
TRBD1 | once | TRBJ2-7 | TRBV10-3 | 14 | CAIRVDRGSHEQYF
NA | few | TRBJ1-5 | TRBV19 | 17 | CASSIGRGGAAGQPQHF
TRBD1 | NA | TRBJ2-5 | TRBV7-9 | 13 | CASSYTGGETQYF
NA | NA | TRBJ2-1 | TRBV19 | 15 | CASSIAGSSYNEQFF
NA | NA | TRBJ2-7 | TRBV6-6 | 15 | CASSYSSGEANEQYF
NA | NA | TRBJ2-3 | TRBV4-3 | 14 | CASSPGSPTDTQYF
TRBD1 | NA | TRBJ1-1 | TRBV27 | 16 | CASSSGQGARNTEAFF
NA | NA | TRBJ1-3 | TRBV9 | 15 | CASSVALGFGNTIYF
NA | NA | TRBJ2-3 | TRBV7-9 | 12 | CAAQFSTDTQYF
NA | NA | TRBJ2-1 | TRBV29-1 | 12 | CSVTRTYNEQFF
TRBD1 | NA | TRBJ2-2 | TRBV28 | 17 | CASSFHGDSGNTGELFF
NA | NA | TRBJ1-5 | TRBV2 | 14 | CASSLRWGNQPQHF
TRBD2 | NA | TRBJ2-1 | TRBV5-5 | 16 | CASSFPSSGRPNEQFF
TRBD2 | NA | TRBJ2-7 | TRBV27 | 17 | CASSPQRGGAGSNEQYF
NA | NA | TRBJ2-3 | TRBV5-6 | 16 | CASSLKTGVGTDTQYF
TRBD2 | NA | TRBJ2-1 | TRBV15 | 14 | CATSRLAASDEQFF
NA | once | TRBJ2-7 | TRBV28 | 14 | CASSFKGTAYEQYF
TRBD2 | NA | TRBJ2-7 | TRBV5-6 | 15 | CASSSLSGGSYEQYF
NA | NA | TRBJ2-5 | TRBV11-2 | 16 | CASGLRSRRLGETQYF
NA | NA | TRBJ2-2 | TRBV11-3 | 17 | CASSLGGGRVRTGELFF
NA | NA | TRBJ2-4 | TRBV30 | 13 | CAWSVPRSDIQYF
TRBD2 | NA | TRBJ2-5 | TRBV19 | 14 | CASSILAGVETQYF
TRBD1 | NA | TRBJ1-2 | TRBV28 | 14 | CASSLGQGVYGYTF
TRBD1 | NA | TRBJ2-7 | TRBV28 | 16 | CASSFSPGQGSYEQYF
TRBD2 | once | TRBJ2-3 | TRBV29-1 | 12 | CSVGLAQDTQYF
NA | NA | TRBJ1-2 | TRBV18 | 16 | CASSSSAPLQGGGYTF
NA | NA | TRBJ2-1 | TRBV29-1 | 15 | CSVAKALSSYNEQFF
NA | NA | TRBJ2-5 | TRBV9 | 14 | CASSVGGQQETQYF
NA | once | TRBJ1-1 | TRBV19 | 14 | CASSLGLLNTEAFF
TRBD1 | NA | TRBJ2-1 | TRBV7-6 | 15 | CASSVDRASYNEQFF